This is a list of T cell receptor beta chains from one sample in a study of blood T cell repertoires in COVID-19. Libraries were prepared by immunoSEQ multiplex PCR; TCRdb keeps only in-frame clonotypes and omits some of them. The sample lists some 55,000 clones, less than 90% occurring once. The sample taken for sequencing was peripheral blood. These receptors were collected from a woman aged 55-70 years with acute or convalescent COVID-19. The CDR3 runs from the conserved cysteine through the conserved F or W. Each record gives: J gene, V gene, CDR3 protein.

>TRBJ2-7|TRBV19
CASSDRDTLGEQYF
>TRBJ1-2|TRBV28
CASSLGGTQANYGYTF
>TRBJ2-1|TRBV3-1/TRBV3-2
CASSPGGSSYNEQFF
>TRBJ2-7|TRBV25-1
CASSRALSGGIYEQYF
>TRBJ2-3|TRBV7-8
CASSLGGGTTTDTQYF
>TRBJ2-7|TRBV24-1
CATSDPRDRTYEQYF
>TRBJ1-2|TRBV10-3
CAISESGRVEGYTF
>TRBJ2-7|TRBV7-3
CASSPGGAGTYEQYF
>TRBJ1-2|TRBV6-5
CASSYHDRVGGYTF
>TRBJ1-2|TRBV30
CAGTGLRGYTF
>TRBJ2-3|TRBV2
CASSGLAGGTDTQYF
>TRBJ2-3|TRBV28
CASSFWGDRTDTQYF
>TRBJ1-2|TRBV7-9
CASSPDGEYGYTF
>TRBJ2-7|TRBV12-3/TRBV12-4
CASSLVVYEQYF
>TRBJ1-2|TRBV25-1
CASLLSGTLAGYTF
>TRBJ1-1|TRBV19
CASSIQGLTAPEAFF
>TRBJ2-2|TRBV4-1
CASSLGGVSVTGELFF
>TRBJ1-1|TRBV10-3
CAISERGNTEAFF
>TRBJ1-3|TRBV2
CASTTGRISGNTIYF
>TRBJ2-1|TRBV24-1
CATSGPWTSGESSYNEQFF
>TRBJ2-1|TRBV7-3
CASSLIPTSGTSYNEQFF
>TRBJ2-5|TRBV2
CASSEGGLAGGARETQYF
>TRBJ2-2|TRBV6-2/TRBV6-3
CASSYPPGTNTGELFF
>TRBJ2-5|TRBV5-1
CASSLWGGGQETQYF
>TRBJ1-1|TRBV5-6
CASSLAGTENTEAFF
>TRBJ2-3|TRBV28
CASSSPGLAEFTDTQYF
>TRBJ1-1|TRBV5-1
CASAPTGLNTEAFF
>TRBJ1-1|TRBV4-2
CASSQAGMNTEAFF
>TRBJ1-4|TRBV7-9
CASRPTGGPNEKLFF
>TRBJ1-5|TRBV30
CAWSTGNSNQPQHF
>TRBJ1-2|TRBV19
CASSIEILEASYTF